This T cell receptor beta chain was obtained from a study of T cell repertoires in cytomegalovirus infection. Findings of the study overall: Clonotype analysis showed dominance of the ex vivo response by HLA-C-restricted CMV-specific TCR beta clonotypes.

TCRdb reanalysed the reads using MiXCR and keeps one entry per CDR3 protein. The sample records about 740,000 distinct CDR3 sequences, roughly a third being singletons. As regards this clonotype: Its antigen is as yet unknown.

The CDR3 is 15 residues long. Germline lookup yields CDR1 SGHRS and CDR2 YFSETQ. V was shortened by 6 bases and J by 5 bases, with 20 bases between the two germline ends. The specimen sequenced was PBMCs. The rearrangement joins TRBV5-1 to TRBJ2-5; D might be TRBD2 (6 bases). This clonotype originated in a human donor in good health (CMV status not recorded). Some clones in this sample may be carry-over from other donors' samples. CDR3 residues: CASTFDRGRRETQYF. The DNA for the CDR3 is TGCGCCAGCACCTTTGATCGGGGGAGGCGGGAGACCCAGTACTTC.